Reported below is one T cell receptor beta chain. Germline V gene sequence: CDR1 WNHNN, CDR2 SYGVQD (reference sequence). The CDR3 extends over 13 amino acids. Trimming left V 3 bases short and J 1 base short, with 6 bases between. The method was immunoSEQ multiplex PCR; TCRdb's version includes in-frame clones alone and lacks a portion of them. Of about 4,800 clones in the sample, almost 90% are singletons; the top ten hold approximately 2.4%. The sample belongs to a study of chemoradiotherapy in HPV16-positive cancers. The material was tumor tissue, obtained from a patient who underwent chemoradiotherapy. This receptor was taken from a human donor with HPV-associated anogenital cancer. The chain combines TRBV10-1 with TRBJ1-1; unclear D gene. The CDR3 spells CASSELRNTEAFF. The CDR3 DNA follows: TGCGCCAGCAGTGAATTACGGAACACTGAAGCTTTCTTT.